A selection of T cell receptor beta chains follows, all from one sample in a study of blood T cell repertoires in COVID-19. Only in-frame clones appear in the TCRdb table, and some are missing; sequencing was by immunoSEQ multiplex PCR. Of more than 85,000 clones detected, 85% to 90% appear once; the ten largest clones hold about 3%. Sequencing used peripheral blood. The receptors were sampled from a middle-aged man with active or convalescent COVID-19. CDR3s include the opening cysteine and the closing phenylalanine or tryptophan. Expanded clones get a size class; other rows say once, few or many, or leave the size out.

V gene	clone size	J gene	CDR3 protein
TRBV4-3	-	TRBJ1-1	CASSQDSEGFAFF
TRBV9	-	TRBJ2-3	CASSVSSGGADTQYF
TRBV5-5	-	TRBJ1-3	CASSSSPAGNTIYF
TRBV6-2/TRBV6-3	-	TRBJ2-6	CASSYSGQGSSGANVLTF
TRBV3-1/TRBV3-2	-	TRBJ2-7	CASMDTSYEQYF
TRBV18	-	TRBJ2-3	CASSPGATDTDTQYF
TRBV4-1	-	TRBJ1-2	CASSPQMGQGDGYTF
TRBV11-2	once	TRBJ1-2	CASSPRTGTNYGYTF
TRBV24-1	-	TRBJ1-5	CATARGGNQPQHF
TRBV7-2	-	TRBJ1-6	CASSLTGPGMNSPLHF
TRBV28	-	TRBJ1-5	CASMTGWFNQPQHF
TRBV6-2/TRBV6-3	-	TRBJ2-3	CASSPRVWRGATSTDTQYF
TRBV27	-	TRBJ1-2	CASSYGQGVNYGYTF
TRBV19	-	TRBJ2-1	CASSMSSGGRRNEQFF
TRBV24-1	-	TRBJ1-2	CATSDGWAGGADYGYTF
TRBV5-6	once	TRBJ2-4	CASSPRLPIPIQYF
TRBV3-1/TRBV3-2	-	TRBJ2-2	CASSQDFGRVDTGELFF
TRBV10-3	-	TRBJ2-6	CAISDPARDSGANVLTF
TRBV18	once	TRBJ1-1	CASSPQRQGAEAFF
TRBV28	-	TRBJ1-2	CASIPWGEMGYTF
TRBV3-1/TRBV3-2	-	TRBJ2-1	CASSGVGGLARYNEQFF
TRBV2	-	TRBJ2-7	CASSRGTGDEQYF
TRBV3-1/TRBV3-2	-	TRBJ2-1	CASSQGLAGVYEQFF
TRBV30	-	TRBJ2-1	CAWISSGRYNEQFF
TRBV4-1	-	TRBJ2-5	CASSQGQGIQTQYF
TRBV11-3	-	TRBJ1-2	CASSLDLLGQFDGYTF
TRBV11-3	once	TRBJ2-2	CASNRGLGAGELFF
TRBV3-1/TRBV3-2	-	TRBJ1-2	CASSPSGRTIYGYTF
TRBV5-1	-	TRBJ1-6	CASSFDSNSPLHF
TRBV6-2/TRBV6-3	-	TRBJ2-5	CASSYAGQGGETQYF
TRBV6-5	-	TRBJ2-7	CASSSGQGAYEQYF
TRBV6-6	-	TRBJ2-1	CASSPSPGQGSYQSSYNEQFF
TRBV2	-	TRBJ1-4	CASSGPGGREKLFF
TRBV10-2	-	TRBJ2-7	CASRLAGEGEQYF
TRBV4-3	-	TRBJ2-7	CASSQDPGGYEQYF
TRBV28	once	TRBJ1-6	CASSLPDRGDSPLHF
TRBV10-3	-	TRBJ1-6	CAIRDSLRNSPLHF
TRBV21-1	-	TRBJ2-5	CASSKGVRGKETQYF
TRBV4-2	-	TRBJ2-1	CASSQASGASYNEQFF
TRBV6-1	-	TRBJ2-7	CASSVVGAGGIYEQYF
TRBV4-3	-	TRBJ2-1	CASSQGVLSTEQFF
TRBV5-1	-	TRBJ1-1	CASSPQGEATEAFF